A selection of T cell receptor beta chains follows, all from one sample in a study of blood T cell repertoires in COVID-19. Using immunoSEQ multiplex PCR, the repertoire was profiled, and TCRdb retains in-frame clones only, with some absent. The sample includes some 260,000 clones, roughly 90% of them seen just once. Source material: peripheral blood. These receptors all come from a human donor in a cohort sampled during active COVID-19. Both conserved end residues are part of each CDR3. The D gene is left open where the match is weak. Some rows have no size entry. The others give once, few or many, or a class for an expanded clone.

>.|TRBV27|once|TRBJ2-1
CASSLPGWPEQFF
TGTGCCAGCAGTCTCCCGGGGTGGCCTGAGCAGTTCTTC
>.|TRBV6-5|.|TRBJ1-2
CASRPTPGLSYGYTF
TGTGCCAGCAGGCCCACCCCCGGACTCAGCTATGGCTACACCTTC
>.|TRBV19|.|TRBJ1-1
CASSWVTQEAFF
TGTGCCAGTAGTTGGGTGACACAGGAAGCTTTCTTT
>.|TRBV6-6|.|TRBJ2-7
CASSPRGEQYF
TGTGCCAGCAGCCCGAGGGGGGAGCAGTACTTC
>.|TRBV6-6|.|TRBJ1-2
CASSYSIYGADYGYTF
TGTGCCAGCAGTTACTCGATCTATGGGGCAGACTATGGCTACACCTTC
>TRBD1|TRBV7-2|.|TRBJ1-6
CASSAGQFYNSPLHF
TGTGCCAGCAGCGCGGGACAGTTCTATAATTCACCCCTCCACTTT
>TRBD1|TRBV27|.|TRBJ1-4
CASRLTGGGEKLFF
TGTGCCAGCAGGTTGACAGGGGGAGGCGAAAAACTGTTTTTT
>TRBD1|TRBV27|.|TRBJ2-7
CASSNNLFTWPGQVRHEQYF
TGTGCCAGCAGTAACAACCTGTTTACTTGGCCGGGACAGGTCAGACACGAGCAGTACTTC
>.|TRBV2|.|TRBJ1-2
CASRDAGGYTF
TGTGCCAGCAGAGACGCGGGGGGCTACACCTTC
>.|TRBV10-3|.|TRBJ1-2
CATSTGGDYGYTF
TGTGCCACCTCGACAGGCGGTGACTATGGCTACACCTTC
>TRBD2|TRBV28|.|TRBJ2-7
CASSPGLAGGGDEQYF
TGTGCCAGCAGTCCGGGACTAGCGGGAGGTGGAGACGAGCAGTACTTC
>TRBD1|TRBV18|.|TRBJ1-6
CASSLSPDRENSPLHF
TGTGCCAGCTCACTATCCCCGGACAGGGAAAATTCACCCCTCCACTTT
>.|TRBV9|.|TRBJ2-7
CASSAQTGRGNSYEQYF
TGTGCCAGCAGCGCCCAGACGGGGAGGGGGAACTCCTACGAGCAGTACTTC
>.|TRBV5-1|.|TRBJ1-5
CASSEGGNQPQHF
TGCGCCAGCAGCGAGGGGGGGAATCAGCCCCAGCATTTT
>.|TRBV4-3|.|TRBJ2-2
CASSQGGYTGELFF
TGCGCCAGCAGCCAAGGCGGGTACACCGGGGAGCTGTTTTTT
>.|TRBV2|few|TRBJ2-7
CASSDRRTSYEQYF
TGTGCCAGCAGTGACAGGCGTACCTCCTACGAGCAGTACTTC
>TRBD1|TRBV19|once|TRBJ1-2
CASSTTRQGNYGYTF
TGTGCCAGTAGTACAACTCGACAGGGGAACTATGGCTACACCTTC
>TRBD2|TRBV7-2|.|TRBJ2-1
CASSLGLAGGRAYNEQFF
TGTGCCAGCAGCTTGGGACTAGCGGGGGGGAGGGCCTACAATGAGCAGTTCTTC
>TRBD2|TRBV6-2/TRBV6-3|.|TRBJ2-7
CASSYWGLAGIHEQYF
TGTGCCAGCAGTTACTGGGGCCTAGCGGGGATCCACGAGCAGTACTTC
>.|TRBV10-3|.|TRBJ2-7
CASSLQEGVLDEQYF
TGTGCCAGCAGCCTACAGGAGGGAGTCCTGGACGAGCAGTACTTC
>.|TRBV3-1/TRBV3-2|.|TRBJ1-2
CASSQDRGDYTF
TGTGCCAGCAGCCAAGACCGCGGGGACTACACCTTC
>TRBD2|TRBV5-6|.|TRBJ2-1
CASSLTSGRRYNEQFF
TGTGCCAGCAGCCTGACTAGCGGGAGGAGGTACAATGAGCAGTTCTTC
>TRBD1|TRBV19|.|TRBJ1-1
CASSPTDRPIRVNTEAFF
TGTGCCAGTAGCCCGACGGACAGGCCGATACGGGTCAACACTGAAGCTTTCTTT
>.|TRBV6-5|once|TRBJ1-6
CASGTGLSSPLHF
TGTGCCAGCGGTACAGGGTTGAGTTCACCCCTCCACTTT
>TRBD2|TRBV3-1/TRBV3-2|.|TRBJ2-7
CASSHDPPWKRGSYEQYF
TGTGCCAGCAGCCATGATCCGCCGTGGAAGCGGGGAAGCTACGAGCAGTACTTC
>TRBD2|TRBV6-2/TRBV6-3|.|TRBJ2-7
CASSFGLAGFYEQYF
TGTGCCAGCAGTTTCGGACTAGCGGGGTTTTACGAGCAGTACTTC
>TRBD1|TRBV11-2|.|TRBJ1-1
CASSLVTGAQLRTEAFF
TGTGCCAGCAGCTTAGTTACAGGGGCGCAGTTAAGGACTGAAGCTTTCTTT
>TRBD2|TRBV5-1|.|TRBJ2-7
CASSPSGGYEQYF
TGCGCCAGCAGCCCGAGCGGGGGATACGAGCAGTACTTC
>.|TRBV7-2|.|TRBJ1-1
CASSSAALNTEAFF
TGTGCCAGCAGCTCGGCGGCTTTGAACACTGAAGCTTTCTTT
>TRBD2|TRBV7-2|.|TRBJ2-5
CASSLGGLQTQYF
TGTGCCAGCAGCTTAGGGGGACTACAGACCCAGTACTTC
>TRBD1|TRBV4-1|few|TRBJ1-5
CASSQMRDRPLTQHF
TGCGCCAGCAGCCAGATGAGGGACAGACCCCTTACTCAGCATTTT
>TRBD1|TRBV6-2/TRBV6-3|.|TRBJ1-2
CASSFYRGNGYTF
TGTGCCAGCAGTTTTTACAGGGGAAATGGCTACACCTTC
>TRBD2|TRBV5-1|.|TRBJ2-1
CASSRGLAGGLTYNEQFF
TGCGCCAGCAGCAGGGGACTAGCGGGGGGGCTCACCTACAATGAGCAGTTCTTC
>TRBD1|TRBV9|.|TRBJ1-5
CASGSDREYQPQHF
TGTGCCAGCGGCTCTGACAGGGAGTATCAGCCCCAGCATTTT
>TRBD2|TRBV29-1|.|TRBJ2-7
CSVEESGGATYEQYF
TGCAGCGTTGAAGAGTCGGGGGGAGCCACCTACGAGCAGTACTTC
>.|TRBV15|once|TRBJ2-7
CATSRDREGSEQYF
TGTGCCACCAGCAGAGATAGAGAGGGCAGCGAGCAGTACTTC
>TRBD1|TRBV19|.|TRBJ1-5
CASSITGGNQPQHF
TGTGCCAGTAGTATAACAGGGGGCAATCAGCCCCAGCATTTT
>TRBD1|TRBV7-9|.|TRBJ1-2
CASSLLTGEPPQSYTF
TGTGCCAGCAGCTTACTGACAGGGGAGCCCCCCCAAAGCTACACCTTC
>TRBD1|TRBV7-3|.|TRBJ1-2
CASSFSGQGLNGYTF
TGTGCCAGCAGCTTTTCCGGACAGGGCCTCAATGGCTACACCTTC
>.|TRBV6-6|.|TRBJ2-5
CASRTMGGETQYF
TGTGCCAGCAGGACGATGGGGGGAGAGACCCAGTACTTC
>.|TRBV2|few|TRBJ1-1
CASREEAGSGAEAFF
TGTGCCAGCAGGGAAGAGGCAGGGTCGGGCGCTGAAGCTTTCTTT
>.|TRBV4-2|.|TRBJ1-4
CASRSDLTATNEKLFF
TGTGCCAGCAGATCTGACCTGACAGCAACTAATGAAAAACTGTTTTTT
>.|TRBV2|.|TRBJ2-2
CASGAGDYTGELFF
TGTGCCAGCGGGGCCGGGGACTACACCGGGGAGCTGTTTTTT
>TRBD1|TRBV7-9|.|TRBJ2-7
CAIPSMTGPEQYF
TGTGCCATTCCATCTATGACAGGGCCCGAGCAGTACTTC
>.|TRBV6-5|.|TRBJ2-7
CASSYSGFYEQYF
TGTGCCAGCAGTTACAGCGGGTTCTACGAGCAGTACTTC
>.|TRBV11-2|.|TRBJ1-4
CASRILANEKLFF
TGTGCCAGCAGGATTCTAGCTAATGAAAAACTGTTTTTT
>.|TRBV5-8|.|TRBJ2-1
CASSPKGGPYNEQFF
TGTGCCAGCAGCCCCAAAGGCGGGCCCTACAATGAGCAGTTCTTC
>.|TRBV10-3|.|TRBJ1-1
CAISERGSNTEAFF
TGTGCCATCAGTGAAAGGGGTTCTAACACTGAAGCTTTCTTT